This T cell receptor (beta chain) was profiled in a study of glioma-infiltrating T cells. Notes on the study in general: Only very few CDR3 sequences appeared in both tissue and blood. Non-neoplastic patients had below-expected tissue-blood divergence, while all gliomas exceeded expectation.

This clonotype was observed at least ten times. Its specificity is unknown. CDR1 is KGHDR, CDR2 SFDVKD, per germline. The CDR3 sequence is 15 residues long. V was pared by 3 bases and J by 4 bases, with 2 bases of the junction left unmatched. TCR alpha and beta CDR3 regions were amplified from RNA using iRepertoire nested multiplex PCR. Tissue mRNA or PBMC total RNA, roughly 100-400 ng, went into one-step reverse transcription and amplification. TCRdb reprocessed the multiplex PCR reads with MiXCR, giving one entry per CDR3 protein. Of 90,000 or so distinct CDR3 sequences in the sample, roughly 39% are singletons; the top ten hold roughly two fifths.

The chain joins TRBV24-1 to TRBJ2-5; 12 bases agree with TRBD1. The material sequenced was glioma tissue, nonneoplastic brain tissue, or PBMCs (not recorded which). This receptor was identified in a human donor with low-grade glioma or glioblastoma, undergoing nonglioma brain surgery, or in good health (not recorded which). The CDR3 protein is CATSDRDRGLETQYF. Here the CDR3 DNA reads TGTGCCACCAGTGATAGGGACAGGGGGCTAGAGACCCAGTACTTC.